The 13 T cell receptor beta chains given below trace back to one sample, sequenced in a study of T cells after yellow fever vaccination. TCRdb used MiXCR to reprocess the 5' RACE reads, holding one entry per CDR3 protein. The sample lists around 340,000 distinct CDR3 sequences, around 12% occurring once. The source was CD4+ T cells sorted from PBMCs, collected 15 days after the yellow fever booster vaccination. The origin of the receptors is a young man who received the YFV17D yellow fever vaccine.

This clonotype was seen ten or more times. This chain joins TRBV5-1 and TRBJ1-6; TRBD1 matches at 9 bases. The trim removed 4 bases at V and 9 bases at J, leaving 8 bases unmatched. The CDR3 extends over 15 amino acids. Germline V gene sequence: CDR1 SGHRS, CDR2 YFSETQ. This chain's CDR3 is CASSPSGQGRSPLHF. The DNA for the CDR3 is TGCGCCAGCAGCCCGTCGGGACAGGGACGTTCACCCCTCCACTTT.

This chain's CDR3 is CASSLTSGGIYNEQFF. In nucleotides, the CDR3 is TGTGCCAGCAGCTTAACTAGCGGGGGGATTTACAATGAGCAGTTCTTC. This chain joins TRBV7-3 and TRBJ2-1; 10 nucleotides agree with TRBD2. The CDR3 sequence is 16 residues long. V trimming: 0 bases; J trimming: 4 bases; junction bases outside the gene matches: 3. Germline CDR1 and CDR2: SGHTA and FQGTGA.

The rearrangement links TRBV7-2 to TRBJ1-5; D unresolved. V lost 3 bases and J lost 2, with 8 bases in between. Germline CDR1 reads SGHTA; CDR2 reads FQGNSA. The CDR3 loop spans 14 amino acids. The CDR3 region is CASSFQRGNQPQHF. The CDR3 nucleotides read TGTGCCAGCAGCTTCCAGAGAGGCAATCAGCCCCAGCATTTT.

This clonotype was seen repeatedly, ten times or more. This chain connects TRBV20-1 to TRBJ1-1; the D is unclear. There are 13 residues in the CDR3. Germline assignment: CDR1 DFQATT and CDR2 SNEGSKA (reference sequence). Between the trimmed V and J ends, which lost 4 bases and 0 bases, there was a span of 9 bases. In DNA form, the CDR3 reads TGCAGTGCTATCCCGGGGATGAACACTGAAGCTTTCTTT. Protein product: CSAIPGMNTEAFF.

The rearrangement joins TRBV12-3 or TRBV12-4 to TRBJ1-2; maybe TRBD1 (5 bases). Trimming took off 10 bases at V and 0 bases at J, with 9 bases between the two ends. The CDR3 spans 12 residues. The CDR3 is CATQGANYGYTF. The CDR3, as DNA: TGTGCCACCCAGGGAGCTAACTATGGCTACACCTTC.

This clonotype has ten or more counts. This chain uses TRBV15 with TRBJ2-3; D uncertain. This CDR3 is 14 amino acids long. Germline V CDR1 and CDR2: LNHNV, YYDKDF (reference sequence). V shed 6 bases and J shed 0 bases, with 10 bases lying between them. The CDR3 region is CATSEVGSTDTQYF. CDR3 sequence (DNA): TGTGCCACCAGTGAGGTTGGAAGCACAGATACGCAGTATTTT.

The chain employs TRBV9 and TRBJ2-3, with 14 bases aligning to TRBD2. CDR1 is SGDLS and CDR2 is YYNGEE in the germline V gene. V dropped 3 bases and J dropped 6; count of bases not matched to a gene: 3. The CDR3 spans 15 residues. CDR3 in amino acids: CASSGTSGGMDTQYF. For the CDR3, the DNA is TGTGCCAGCAGCGGGACTAGCGGGGGGATGGATACGCAGTATTTT.

CDR3 DNA: TGTGCCAGCAGTTTTTCAGGGAACGATCAGCCCCAGCATTTT. It translates to CASSFSGNDQPQHF. The chain is built from TRBV12-3 or TRBV12-4 and TRBJ1-5, with D possibly TRBD1 on 5 matching bases. Trimming pared 3 bases from V and 5 bases from J, leaving 11 bases between. The CDR3 consists of 14 residues.

V gene TRBV3-1 combines with J gene TRBJ2-1; D remains ambiguous. V was clipped by 4 bases and J by 9 bases, with 10 bases between them. Germline V CDR1 and CDR2: LGHDT, YNNKEL (reference sequence). The CDR3 length is 12 residues. This CDR3 is CASSPPWGEQFF. The CDR3 region has the DNA TGTGCCAGCAGCCCCCCCTGGGGTGAGCAGTTCTTC.

A few counts support this clonotype. CDR3 bases: TGCAGTGCTAGAAAGGACAGGGAATCACCCCTCCACTTT. The encoded protein is CSARKDRESPLHF. This chain uses TRBV20-1 with TRBJ1-6; 8 bases line up with TRBD1. This CDR3 spans 13 amino acids. Trimming removed 2 bases from V and 10 bases from J; junction bases left unmatched: 4. Germline V CDR1 and CDR2: DFQATT, SNEGSKA (reference sequence).

There are a few counts of this clonotype. The rearrangement uses TRBV20-1 and TRBJ2-1; D is perhaps TRBD1 or TRBD2 (5 bases each). V was cut by 6 bases and J by 0 bases, with 12 bases left in between. The CDR3 covers 14 residues. Germline V gene data show CDR1 as DFQATT and CDR2 as SNEGSKA (reference sequence). CDR3 loop: CSAPGTSSYNEQFF. Written as DNA, the CDR3 is TGCAGTGCCCCCGGGACCAGCTCCTACAATGAGCAGTTCTTC.

This clonotype appeared a few times. The chain employs TRBV12-3 or TRBV12-4 and TRBJ2-3, with TRBD2 identical over 12 bases. The CDR3 extends over 17 amino acids. V shed 5 bases and J 4 bases; nucleotides not matched to a gene: 10. The CDR3 spells CASSVRTSGGPPDTQYF. The CDR3 nucleotides read TGTGCCAGCAGTGTCAGAACTAGCGGGGGGCCCCCAGATACGCAGTATTTT.

This clonotype was seen only a few times. CDR3 coding DNA: TGTGCCAGCACCTTTGCGGCTAGCGGGGGGTCACAGCAGTTCTTC. It codes for CASTFAASGGSQQFF. This chain uses TRBV7-2 with TRBJ2-1, with 11 bases identical to TRBD2. There are 15 residues in the CDR3. Per germline, CDR1 SGHTA and CDR2 FQGNSA. V lost 7 bases and J lost 11; bases outside the gene matches: 13.